The rows below give T cell receptor beta chains drawn from one sample of a study of OX40 agonist ivuxolimab in advanced cancers. Sequenced by immunoSEQ multiplex PCR; TCRdb stores in-frame clones only, minus some. The sample lists 65,000 to 85,000 clones, approximately 89% occurring once. Sequences were derived from CD4+ or CD8+ T cells sorted from blood, sampled in a trial of the OX40 agonist ivuxolimab. The receptors stem from an adult with an advanced solid tumor such as melanoma, head and neck, liver or kidney cancer. Each CDR3 is given with its conserved first and last residue. The D gene is left open where the match is weak. Only some rows state a clone size, as once, few, many or a class for expanded clones.

V gene,D gene,clone size,J gene,CDR3 DNA,CDR3 protein
TRBV5-1,TRBD1,once,TRBJ1-6,TGCGCCAGCAGTAGGACAGGAGAAAAAAATTCACCCCTCCACTTT,CASSRTGEKNSPLHF
TRBV19,TRBD2,.,TRBJ2-5,TGTGCCAGTAGTATCCGGACTAGCCCAAGGTTTTACTTC,CASSIRTSPRFYF
TRBV5-1,.,.,TRBJ1-2,TGCGCCAGCAGCTTGGCAACAGGTCCCTATGGCTACACCTTC,CASSLATGPYGYTF
TRBV7-3,.,.,TRBJ2-3,TGTGCCAGCAGCTCCCTAGCTAGCCAGGCCGGAGATACGCAGTATTTT,CASSSLASQAGDTQYF
TRBV30,.,.,TRBJ2-7,TGTGCCTGGGGACAGAGCGAGCAGTACTTC,CAWGQSEQYF
TRBV2,TRBD2,.,TRBJ2-1,TGTGCCAGCAGTGAAGCGCTGCTGGGACTAGCGGGATCCACTGAGCAGTTCTTC,CASSEALLGLAGSTEQFF
TRBV4-2,.,.,TRBJ2-3,TGTGCCAGCAGCCAAGGACAGAGCATCACAGATACGCAGTATTTT,CASSQGQSITDTQYF
TRBV27,.,.,TRBJ1-2,TGTGCCAGCAGTTTAAAGGCCTCAGGGGCTGGCTACACCTTC,CASSLKASGAGYTF
TRBV30,TRBD1,.,TRBJ1-6,TGTGCCTGGAGTACCGGGACAGGAAGGATCTCACCCCTCCACTTT,CAWSTGTGRISPLHF
TRBV28,.,.,TRBJ2-7,TGTGCCAGCAGTTCCCAAAACCGTTTTACGGGGTACGAGCAGTACTTC,CASSSQNRFTGYEQYF
TRBV5-1,.,once,TRBJ2-1,TGCGCCAGCACCCCTCAGGGGACAATCTCCTACAATGAGCAGTTCTTC,CASTPQGTISYNEQFF
TRBV29-1,.,.,TRBJ2-7,TGCAGCGTCACAGGGTCGGAGGGCTACGAGCAGTACTTC,CSVTGSEGYEQYF
TRBV6-1,TRBD2,once,TRBJ2-7,TGTGCCAGCAGTGCGAGGTTGACTAGCGGGGACTACGAGCAGTACTTC,CASSARLTSGDYEQYF
TRBV19,.,.,TRBJ2-1,TGTGCCAGTGTCTCCCCCTTCAATGAGCAGTTCTTC,CASVSPFNEQFF
TRBV19,.,.,TRBJ1-2,TGTGCCAGTAGTCCACAGGGCATAAGAGAATATGGCTACACCTTC,CASSPQGIREYGYTF
TRBV18,.,.,TRBJ1-2,TGTGCCAGCTCACCTCCGGACAGACTACTTTATGGTGGCTACACCTTC,CASSPPDRLLYGGYTF